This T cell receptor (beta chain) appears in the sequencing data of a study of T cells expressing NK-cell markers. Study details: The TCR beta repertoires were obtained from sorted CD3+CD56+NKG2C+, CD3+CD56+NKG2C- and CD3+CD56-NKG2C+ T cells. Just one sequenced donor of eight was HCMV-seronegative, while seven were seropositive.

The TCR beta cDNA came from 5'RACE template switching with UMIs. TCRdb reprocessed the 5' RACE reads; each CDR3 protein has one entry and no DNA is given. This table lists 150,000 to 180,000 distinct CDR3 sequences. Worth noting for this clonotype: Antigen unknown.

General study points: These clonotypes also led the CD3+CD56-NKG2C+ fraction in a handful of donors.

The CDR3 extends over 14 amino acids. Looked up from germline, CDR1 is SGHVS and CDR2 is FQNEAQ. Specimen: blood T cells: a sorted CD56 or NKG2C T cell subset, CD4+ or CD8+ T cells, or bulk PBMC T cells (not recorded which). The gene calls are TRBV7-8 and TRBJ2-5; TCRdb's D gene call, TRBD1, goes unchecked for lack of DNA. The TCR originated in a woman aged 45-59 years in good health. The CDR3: CASRPPGLQETQYF.